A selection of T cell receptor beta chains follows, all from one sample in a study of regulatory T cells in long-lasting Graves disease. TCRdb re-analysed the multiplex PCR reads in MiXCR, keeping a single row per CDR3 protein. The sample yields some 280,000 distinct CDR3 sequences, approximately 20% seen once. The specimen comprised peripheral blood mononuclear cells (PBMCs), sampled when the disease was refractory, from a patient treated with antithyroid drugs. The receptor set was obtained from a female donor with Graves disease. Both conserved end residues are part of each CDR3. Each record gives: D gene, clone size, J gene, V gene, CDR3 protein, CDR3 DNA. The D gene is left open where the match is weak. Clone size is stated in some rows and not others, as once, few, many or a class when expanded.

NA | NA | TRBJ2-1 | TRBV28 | CASSKLVGAGSEQFF | TGTGCCAGCAGCAAACTCGTTGGGGCGGGAAGTGAGCAGTTCTTC
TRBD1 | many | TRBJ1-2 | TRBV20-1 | CSARIDRGYGYTF | TGCAGTGCTAGGATCGACAGGGGATATGGCTACACCTTC
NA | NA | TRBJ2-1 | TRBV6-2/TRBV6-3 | CASSLEIGLDEQFF | TGTGCCAGCAGCCTGGAGATTGGTTTGGATGAGCAGTTCTTC
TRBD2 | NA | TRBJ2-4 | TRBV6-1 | CASSRRTSGAKNIQYF | TGTGCCAGCAGCCGTCGGACTAGCGGGGCCAAAAACATTCAGTACTTC
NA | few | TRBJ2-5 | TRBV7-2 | CASSLIYSEGETQYF | TGTGCCAGCAGCTTAATCTACTCAGAGGGAGAGACCCAGTACTTC
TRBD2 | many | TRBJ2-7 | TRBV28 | CASSTVAGGDEQYF | TGTGCCAGCAGTACCGTAGCGGGAGGGGACGAGCAGTACTTC
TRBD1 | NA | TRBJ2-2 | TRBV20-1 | CSAGTAGSNTGELFF | TGCAGTGCTGGGACAGCCGGGTCGAACACCGGGGAGCTGTTTTTT
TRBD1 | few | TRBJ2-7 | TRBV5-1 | CASSRTGTLREQYF | TGCGCCAGCAGCCGGACAGGGACTTTGCGAGAGCAGTACTTC
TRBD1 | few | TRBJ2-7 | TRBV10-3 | CAISEEGQATYEQYF | TGTGCCATCAGTGAGGAGGGACAGGCCACCTACGAGCAGTACTTC
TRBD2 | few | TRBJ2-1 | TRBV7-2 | CASSLDSASGRGTQFF | TGTGCCAGCAGCTTAGACAGTGCTAGCGGGAGAGGGACACAGTTCTTC
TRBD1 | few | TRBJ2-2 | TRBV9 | CASSVGQGNTGELFF | TGTGCCAGCAGCGTAGGACAGGGAAACACCGGGGAGCTGTTTTTT
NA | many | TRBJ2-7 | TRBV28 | CASSLRTAILDNEQYF | TGTGCCAGCAGTTTAAGAACAGCCATCCTAGATAACGAGCAGTACTTC
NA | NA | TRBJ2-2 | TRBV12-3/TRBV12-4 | CASSQSWTGELFF | TGTGCCAGCAGCCAGTCGTGGACCGGGGAGCTGTTTTTT
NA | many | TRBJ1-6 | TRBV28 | CASSTDGGVNSPLHF | TGTGCCAGCAGTACGGACGGCGGGGTTAATTCACCCCTCCACTTT
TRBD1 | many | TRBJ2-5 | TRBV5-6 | CASSLDRLETQYF | TGTGCCAGCAGCCTGGACAGGCTGGAGACCCAGTACTTC
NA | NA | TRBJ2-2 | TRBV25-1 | CASSEPGDNTGELFF | TGTGCCAGCAGTGAACCCGGAGACAACACCGGGGAGCTGTTTTTT
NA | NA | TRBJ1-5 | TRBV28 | CASSFGVGQPQHF | TGTGCCAGCAGTTTTGGAGTGGGTCAGCCCCAGCATTTT
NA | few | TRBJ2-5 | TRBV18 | CASSPKGRLQETQYF | TGTGCCAGCTCCCCGAAGGGACGGCTACAAGAGACCCAGTACTTC
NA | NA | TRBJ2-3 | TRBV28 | CASSPGPYTDTQYF | TGTGCCAGCAGCCCAGGTCCATACACAGATACGCAGTATTTT
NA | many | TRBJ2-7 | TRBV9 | CASSVGVGEQYF | TGTGCCAGCAGCGTTGGGGTGGGCGAGCAGTACTTC
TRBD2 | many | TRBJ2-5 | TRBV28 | CATQAGGPSRYF | TGTGCCACCCAAGCGGGAGGGCCCTCCCGGTACTTC
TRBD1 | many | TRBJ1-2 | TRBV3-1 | CASENRGRDGYTF | TGTGCCAGCGAAAACAGGGGACGGGATGGCTACACCTTC
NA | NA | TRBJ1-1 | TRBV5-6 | CASRSRENTEAFF | TGTGCCAGCAGATCCAGGGAGAACACTGAAGCTTTCTTT
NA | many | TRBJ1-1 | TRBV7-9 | CASSLQANTEAFF | TGTGCCAGCAGCTTACAGGCGAACACTGAAGCTTTCTTT
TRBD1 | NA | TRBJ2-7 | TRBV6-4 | CASSPGQQYEQYF | TGTGCCAGCAGTCCGGGACAGCAATACGAGCAGTACTTC
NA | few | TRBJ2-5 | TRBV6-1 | CASSRAGQSGETQYF | TGTGCCAGCAGTCGTGCCGGGCAGAGCGGGGAGACCCAGTACTTC
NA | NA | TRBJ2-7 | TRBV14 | CASSQDCGLRVRCEQYF | TGTGCCAGCAGCCAAGATTGCGGGTTGAGGGTGCGTTGCGAGCAGTACTTC
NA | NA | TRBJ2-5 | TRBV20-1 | CSATSQGDPQETQYF | TGCAGTGCTACTAGCCAAGGGGACCCCCAAGAGACCCAGTACTTC
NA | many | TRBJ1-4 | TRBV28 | CASSLAGTNNEKLFF | TGTGCCAGCAGTTTAGCCGGGACAAACAATGAAAAACTGTTTTTT
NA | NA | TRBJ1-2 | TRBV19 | CASSTQGAGINYGYTF | TGTGCCAGTAGTACCCAGGGCGCAGGGATCAACTATGGCTACACCTTC
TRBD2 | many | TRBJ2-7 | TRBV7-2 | CASSSMSGSGHTYEQYF | TGTGCCAGCAGCTCTATGTCCGGTAGCGGGCACACCTACGAGCAGTACTTC
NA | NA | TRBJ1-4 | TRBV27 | CASSLGAGEKLFF | TGTGCCAGCAGCTTAGGGGCCGGAGAAAAACTGTTTTTT
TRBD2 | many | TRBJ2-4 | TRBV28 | CASTNSGSLRNIQYF | TGTGCCAGCACTAATAGCGGGAGTCTTAGAAACATTCAGTACTTC
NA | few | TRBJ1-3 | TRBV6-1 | CASRRTASSGNTIYF | TGTGCCAGCAGGAGGACAGCAAGCTCTGGAAACACCATATATTTT
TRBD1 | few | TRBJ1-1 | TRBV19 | CASSAGTGGVGTEAFF | TGTGCCAGTAGTGCCGGGACAGGGGGCGTTGGGACTGAAGCTTTCTTT
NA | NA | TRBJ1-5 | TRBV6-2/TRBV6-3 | CASSYVGGWDQPQHF | TGTGCCAGCAGTTACGTTGGGGGTTGGGATCAGCCCCAGCATTTT
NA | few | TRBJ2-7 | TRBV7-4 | CASSFFPGLPYEQYF | TGTGCCAGCAGCTTTTTTCCAGGCTTACCTTACGAGCAGTACTTC
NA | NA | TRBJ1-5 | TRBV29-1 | CSVMDNDQPQHF | TGCAGCGTCATGGACAACGATCAGCCCCAGCATTTT
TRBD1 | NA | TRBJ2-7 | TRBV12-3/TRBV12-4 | CASRQTGGSGYEQYF | TGTGCCAGCAGACAAACAGGGGGCTCGGGGTACGAGCAGTACTTC
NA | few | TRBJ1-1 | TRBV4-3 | CASSQDQKFFTEAFF | TGCGCCAGCAGCCAAGATCAAAAGTTCTTCACTGAAGCTTTCTTT
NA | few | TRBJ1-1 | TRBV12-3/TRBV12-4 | CASSFSFAQVDTEAFF | TGTGCCAGCAGTTTTAGTTTTGCACAGGTCGACACTGAAGCTTTCTTT
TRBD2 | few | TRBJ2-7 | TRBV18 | CASSPGAGGAYEQYF | TGTGCCAGCTCACCAGGTGCGGGAGGGGCCTACGAGCAGTACTTC
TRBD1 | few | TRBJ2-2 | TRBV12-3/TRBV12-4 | CASRSRDRGFLANTGELFF | TGTGCCAGCAGGTCCCGGGACAGGGGTTTCCTCGCGAACACCGGGGAGCTGTTTTTT
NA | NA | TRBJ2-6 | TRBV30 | CAWSVRRTGANVLTF | TGTGCCTGGAGTGTACGTAGAACTGGGGCCAACGTCCTGACTTTC
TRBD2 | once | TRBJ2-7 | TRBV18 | CASSLGGREYEQYF | TGTGCCAGCTCACTCGGGGGGAGAGAGTACGAGCAGTACTTC
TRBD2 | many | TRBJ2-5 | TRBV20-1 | CSARVRGRAPQETQYF | TGCAGTGCTAGAGTTCGCGGGAGGGCCCCCCAAGAGACCCAGTACTTC
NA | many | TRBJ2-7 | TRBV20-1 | CSASLAQANRDEQYF | TGCAGTGCTAGCCTTGCCCAGGCTAATCGGGACGAGCAGTACTTC
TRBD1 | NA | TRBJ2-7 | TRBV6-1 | CASSTRQGRPYEQYF | TGTGCCAGCAGTACTCGACAGGGTAGGCCCTACGAGCAGTACTTC
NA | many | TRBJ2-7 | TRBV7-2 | CASSVGRSSYEQYF | TGTGCCAGCAGCGTGGGACGAAGCTCCTACGAGCAGTACTTC
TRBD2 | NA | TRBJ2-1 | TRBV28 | CASRRSGSLQLEQFF | TGTGCCAGCAGGCGTAGCGGGAGTCTACAATTGGAGCAGTTCTTC
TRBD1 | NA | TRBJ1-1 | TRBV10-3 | CAISDPREGGAGWTEAFF | TGTGCCATCAGTGACCCTAGGGAAGGGGGCGCCGGTTGGACTGAAGCTTTCTTT
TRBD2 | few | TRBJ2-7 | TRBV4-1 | CASSQSSGGYEQYF | TGCGCCAGCAGCCAATCTAGCGGGGGCTACGAGCAGTACTTC
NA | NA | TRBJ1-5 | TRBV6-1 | CASLLEGNQPQHF | TGTGCCAGCCTCCTGGAAGGAAATCAGCCCCAGCATTTT
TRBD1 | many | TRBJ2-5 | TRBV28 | CASSSSRQGSKETQYF | TGTGCCAGCAGTTCATCGCGACAGGGATCAAAAGAGACCCAGTACTTC